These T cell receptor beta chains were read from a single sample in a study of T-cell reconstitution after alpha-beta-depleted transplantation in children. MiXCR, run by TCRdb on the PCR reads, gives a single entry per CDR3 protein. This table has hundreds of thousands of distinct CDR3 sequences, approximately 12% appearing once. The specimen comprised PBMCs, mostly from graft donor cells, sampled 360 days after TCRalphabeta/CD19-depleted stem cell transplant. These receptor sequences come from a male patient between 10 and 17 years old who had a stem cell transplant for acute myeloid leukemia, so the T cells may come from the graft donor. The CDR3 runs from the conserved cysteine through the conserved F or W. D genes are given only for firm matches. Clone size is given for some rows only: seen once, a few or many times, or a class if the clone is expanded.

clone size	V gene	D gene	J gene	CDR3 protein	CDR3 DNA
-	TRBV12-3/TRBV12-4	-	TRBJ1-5	CASSLAGALGQPQHF	TGTGCCAGCAGTTTAGCAGGGGCTCTCGGGCAGCCCCAGCATTTT
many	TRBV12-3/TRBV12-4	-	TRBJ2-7	CASSLLAAGAYEQYF	TGTGCCAGCAGTCTCCTGGCGGCGGGGGCTTACGAGCAGTACTTC
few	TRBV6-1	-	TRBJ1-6	CASSRGGSPLHF	TGTGCCAGCAGCCGGGGGGGATCACCCCTCCACTTT
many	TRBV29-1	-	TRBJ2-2	CSVGSSTGELFF	TGCAGCGTTGGAAGCAGTACCGGGGAGCTGTTTTTT
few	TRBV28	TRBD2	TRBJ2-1	CASTSGRIHSYNEQFF	TGTGCCAGCACTAGCGGGAGAATTCACTCCTACAATGAGCAGTTCTTC
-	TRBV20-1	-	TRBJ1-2	CSARGYRRIPYGYTF	TGCAGTGCTAGAGGGTATCGGCGGATACCTTATGGCTACACCTTC
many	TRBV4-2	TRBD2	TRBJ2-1	CASSPRASGRSYNEQFF	TGTGCCAGCAGCCCACGGGCTAGCGGGAGGTCCTACAATGAGCAGTTCTTC
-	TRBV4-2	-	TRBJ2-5	CASSQDNDGIFQETQYF	TGTGCCAGCAGCCAAGATAATGACGGGATATTCCAGGAGACCCAGTACTTC
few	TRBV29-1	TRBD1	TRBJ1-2	CSVDGTGGVLNYGYTF	TGCAGCGTTGACGGGACAGGGGGCGTCCTTAACTATGGCTACACCTTC
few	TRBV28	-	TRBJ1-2	CASSLRGLNYGYTF	TGTGCCAGCAGCTTAAGGGGGTTGAACTATGGCTACACCTTC
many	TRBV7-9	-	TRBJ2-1	CASTTTASYNEQFF	TGTGCCAGCACCACAACGGCCTCCTACAATGAGCAGTTCTTC
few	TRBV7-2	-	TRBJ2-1	CASIKGGSYNEQFF	TGTGCCAGTATTAAGGGGGGCTCCTACAATGAGCAGTTCTTC
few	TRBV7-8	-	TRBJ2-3	CASSLVGRLLLKDTQYF	TGTGCCAGCAGCTTAGTTGGTAGATTACTTTTGAAAGATACGCAGTATTTT
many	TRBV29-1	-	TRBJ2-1	CSDGHYNEQFF	TGCAGCGACGGACACTACAATGAGCAGTTCTTC
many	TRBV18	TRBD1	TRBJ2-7	CASSPSRQGVDEQYF	TGTGCCAGCTCACCATCCCGGCAGGGGGTCGACGAGCAGTACTTC
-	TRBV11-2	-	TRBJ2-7	CASSLDAGNPYEQYF	TGTGCCAGCAGCTTAGATGCCGGAAATCCCTACGAGCAGTACTTC
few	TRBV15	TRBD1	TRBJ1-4	CATSSRGPGEKLFF	TGTGCCACCAGCAGCAGGGGGCCAGGAGAAAAACTGTTTTTT
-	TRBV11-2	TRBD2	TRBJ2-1	CASSLDGGRARAYNEQFF	TGTGCCAGCAGCTTAGATGGCGGGAGGGCCAGGGCCTACAATGAGCAGTTCTTC
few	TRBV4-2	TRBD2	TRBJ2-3	CASSQVRASGRNTDTQYF	TGTGCCAGCAGCCAAGTTCGGGCTAGCGGGCGTAACACAGATACGCAGTATTTT
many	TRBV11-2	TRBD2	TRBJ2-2	CASSLHTAGQNTGELFF	TGTGCCAGCAGCTTACATACAGCGGGGCAGAACACCGGGGAGCTGTTTTTT
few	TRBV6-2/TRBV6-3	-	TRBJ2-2	CASRGGRVVNTGELFF	TGTGCCAGCAGGGGCGGACGGGTTGTTAACACCGGGGAGCTGTTTTTT
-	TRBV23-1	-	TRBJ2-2	CASTHPEREHGELFF	TGCGCCAGCACCCACCCAGAGAGGGAACACGGGGAGCTGTTTTTT
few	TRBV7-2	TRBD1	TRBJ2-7	CASSLGVGQGTYEQYF	TGTGCCAGCAGCTTGGGGGTGGGACAGGGGACCTACGAGCAGTACTTC
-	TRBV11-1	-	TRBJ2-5	CASSGDLQETQYF	TGTGCCAGCAGCGGGGATCTACAAGAGACCCAGTACTTC
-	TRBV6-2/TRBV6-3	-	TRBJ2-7	CAINRDKDHEQYF	TGTGCCATCAACCGGGACAAGGACCACGAGCAGTACTTC
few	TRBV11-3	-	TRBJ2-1	CASSPGAAVSYNEQFF	TGTGCCAGCAGTCCGGGGGCTGCGGTCTCCTACAATGAGCAGTTCTTC
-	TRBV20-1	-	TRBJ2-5	CSASRGQPLPGTQYF	TGCAGTGCTAGTAGGGGCCAACCTCTGCCGGGGACCCAGTACTTC
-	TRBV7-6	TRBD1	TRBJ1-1	CASSSPGGTANTEAFF	TGTGCCAGCAGCTCCCCTGGGGGGACAGCGAACACTGAAGCTTTCTTT
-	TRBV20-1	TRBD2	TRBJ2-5	CSARVTSRTQETQYF	TGCAGTGCTAGAGTGACTAGCCGAACACAAGAGACCCAGTACTTC
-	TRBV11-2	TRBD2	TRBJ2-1	CASSSGTSGSGGSYNEQFF	TGTGCCAGCAGCTCCGGGACTAGCGGGAGTGGGGGGTCCTACAATGAGCAGTTCTTC
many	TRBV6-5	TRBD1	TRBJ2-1	CASRGTGTGYEQFF	TGTGCCAGCAGGGGAACCGGGACAGGGTATGAGCAGTTCTTC
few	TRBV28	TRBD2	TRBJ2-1	CASSGQIGTSGSAYNEQFF	TGTGCCAGCAGTGGCCAGATCGGGACTAGCGGGAGTGCCTACAATGAGCAGTTCTTC
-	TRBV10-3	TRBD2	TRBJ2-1	CAISEKASGRGKGNNEQFF	TGTGCCATCAGTGAAAAAGCTAGCGGGAGGGGTAAGGGGAACAATGAGCAGTTCTTC
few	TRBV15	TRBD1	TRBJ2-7	CATSSPNRDRFSYEQYF	TGTGCCACCAGCAGTCCTAACCGGGACAGGTTCTCCTACGAGCAGTACTTC
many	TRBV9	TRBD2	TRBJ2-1	CASSVGSGRTYNEQFF	TGTGCCAGCAGCGTAGGTAGCGGGAGGACCTACAATGAGCAGTTCTTC
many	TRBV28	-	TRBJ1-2	CASSTINYGYTF	TGTGCCAGCAGTACCATTAACTATGGCTACACCTTC
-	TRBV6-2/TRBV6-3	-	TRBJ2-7	CASSSNFYEQYF	TGTGCCAGCAGTTCCAACTTCTACGAGCAGTACTTC
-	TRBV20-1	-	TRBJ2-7	CSATTQTRGGNEQYF	TGCAGTGCTACGACACAAACACGAGGGGGGAACGAGCAGTACTTC
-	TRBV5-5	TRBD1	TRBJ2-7	CASSLAPTGYGYPYEQYF	TGTGCCAGCAGCTTGGCCCCGACAGGGTATGGTTACCCCTACGAGCAGTACTTC
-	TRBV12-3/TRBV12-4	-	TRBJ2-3	CASSTWSEGDTQYF	TGTGCCAGCAGTACCTGGTCGGAGGGAGATACGCAGTATTTT
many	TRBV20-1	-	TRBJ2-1	CSEESGSYNEQFF	TGCAGTGAGGAGTCGGGTTCCTACAATGAGCAGTTCTTC
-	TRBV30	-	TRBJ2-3	CAWADVPDTQYF	TGTGCCTGGGCCGACGTACCAGATACGCAGTATTTT
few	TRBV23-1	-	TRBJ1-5	CASSQVDSQNQPQHF	TGCGCCAGCAGTCAGGTGGACAGCCAGAATCAGCCCCAGCATTTT
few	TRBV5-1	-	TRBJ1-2	CASSLSRRSYTF	TGCGCCAGCAGCCTCAGTAGGCGGAGCTACACCTTC
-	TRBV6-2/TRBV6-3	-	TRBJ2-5	CASSRPGNQETQYF	TGTGCCAGCAGTCGACCAGGGAACCAAGAGACCCAGTACTTC
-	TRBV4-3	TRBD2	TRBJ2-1	CASSQDDTGLADYNEQFF	TGCGCCAGCAGCCAAGATGATACGGGACTAGCGGACTACAATGAGCAGTTCTTC
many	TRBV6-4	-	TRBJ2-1	CASSDSWPSSYNEQFF	TGTGCCAGCAGTGACTCCTGGCCTAGCTCCTACAATGAGCAGTTCTTC
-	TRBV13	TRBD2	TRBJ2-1	CASSFTSEMRNEQFF	TGTGCCAGCAGCTTCACTAGCGAGATGAGGAATGAGCAGTTCTTC
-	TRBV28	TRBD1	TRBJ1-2	CASSEPGQDNYYGYTF	TGTGCCAGCAGTGAACCGGGACAGGACAATTACTATGGCTACACCTTC
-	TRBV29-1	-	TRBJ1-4	CSATGYGEKLFF	TGCAGCGCGACAGGATATGGGGAAAAACTGTTTTTT
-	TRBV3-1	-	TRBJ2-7	CASSHLSYEQYF	TGTGCCAGCAGCCATCTGTCCTACGAGCAGTACTTC
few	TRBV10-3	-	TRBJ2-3	CAISEKGVFTDTQYF	TGTGCCATCAGTGAAAAGGGGGTTTTCACAGATACGCAGTATTTT
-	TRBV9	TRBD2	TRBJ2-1	CASSLRLAEDEQFF	TGTGCCAGCAGCTTACGACTAGCGGAAGATGAGCAGTTCTTC
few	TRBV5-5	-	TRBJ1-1	CASSLVTGGKAFF	TGTGCCAGCAGCTTGGTGACAGGTGGTAAAGCTTTCTTT
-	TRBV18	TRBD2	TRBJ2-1	CASSQDRLAGGQNNEQFF	TGTGCCAGCTCCCAGGATCGACTAGCGGGAGGGCAGAACAATGAGCAGTTCTTC
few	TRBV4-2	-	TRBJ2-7	CASSPNGLYEQYF	TGTGCCAGCAGCCCGAACGGCCTCTACGAGCAGTACTTC
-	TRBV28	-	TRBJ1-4	CASSLWQGNEKLFF	TGTGCCAGCAGTTTATGGCAGGGAAACGAAAAACTGTTTTTT
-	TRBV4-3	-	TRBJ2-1	CASSYYSSSYNEQFF	TGCGCCAGCAGCTATTACTCGAGCTCCTACAATGAGCAGTTCTTC